One and the same sample provided the 31 T cell receptor beta chains below, sequenced in a study of blood T cell repertoires in COVID-19. The assay was immunoSEQ multiplex PCR, and TCRdb's table has in-frame clones only and misses some. The sample holds 200,000 to 250,000 clones, about 79% seen once. Sequenced input: peripheral blood. These TCRs come from an older man with acute or convalescent COVID-19.

The chain has TRBV7-2 and TRBJ1-6, with TRBD1 matching 11 bases. The germline CDR1 and CDR2 sequences are SGHTA and FQGNSA. Germline trimming cut 4 bases from V and 7 bases from J; bases unmatched to any gene: 3. The CDR3 length is 15 residues. The CDR3 DNA reads TGTGCCAGCAGCTCCAGGACAGGGGGCAATTCACCCCTCCACTTT. It encodes CASSSRTGGNSPLHF.

The chain has TRBV4-2 and TRBJ2-3; 11 bases are a match to TRBD2. The length of the CDR3 is 18 residues. The germline V gene encodes CDR1 LGHNA and CDR2 YNFKEQ. V trimming: 4 bases; J trimming: 4 bases; junction bases outside the gene matches: 13. This CDR3 is CASSRVGVVAGGPDTQYF. CDR3 coding DNA: TGTGCCAGCAGCCGGGTGGGGGTGGTAGCGGGAGGGCCAGATACGCAGTATTTT.

This chain links TRBV19 with TRBJ1-5; 7 bases are a match to TRBD1. V shed 0 bases and J 16 bases; nucleotides not matched to a gene: 6. CDR3 size: 12 residues. The germline gives CDR1 LNHDA, CDR2 SQIVND (reference sequence). The CDR3: CASSIDYRDSHF. The CDR3 bases are TGTGCCAGTAGTATAGACTACCGGGACAGCCATTTT.

The rearrangement joins TRBV30 to TRBJ2-7; possibly TRBD2 for D (6 bases). The CDR3 consists of 18 residues. The germline V gene encodes CDR1 GTSNPN and CDR2 SVGIG (reference sequence). Trimming removed 0 bases from V and 0 bases from J, with 21 bases in between. CDR3 protein: CAWSVNLWEARSSYEQYF. CDR3 bases: TGTGCCTGGAGTGTAAATTTGTGGGAGGCCCGAAGCTCCTACGAGCAGTACTTC.

The V gene is TRBV19, the J gene TRBJ2-1; 16 bases line up with TRBD2. Germline loops: CDR1 LNHDA, CDR2 SQIVND (reference sequence). Trimming at V came to 1 base and at J to 12 bases, leaving 6 bases not matched to a gene. The CDR3 totals 16 residues. The CDR3 DNA reads TGTGCCAGTAGTATAGTAGTGGGACTAGCGGGAGGGCGGCAGTTCTTC. This sequence encodes CASSIVVGLAGGRQFF.

CDR3 nucleotides: TGTGCCAGCAGCCGGGACAGGACCACTGAAGCTTTCTTT. Translation: CASSRDRTTEAFF. V is TRBV11-3 and J is TRBJ1-1, with 8 bases lining up with TRBD1. The J segment lost 4 bases and the V segment lost 5 bases, leaving 3 bases of the junction unmatched. The CDR3 runs 13 residues. Germline V gene lookup returns CDR1 SGHNT and CDR2 YENEEA.

Here the CDR3 DNA reads TGCGCCAGCAGTAGGGGAACAGGGACCAGAGGTACGCAGTATTTT. It is translated as CASSRGTGTRGTQYF. The chain carries TRBV10-1 and TRBJ2-3; D is possibly TRBD1 (6 bases). The V end was cut by 5 bases, the J end by 8 bases, with 20 bases between. The CDR3 loop spans 15 amino acids. CDR1 and CDR2 (germline): WNHNN, SYGVQD (reference sequence).

The rearrangement uses TRBV5-8 and TRBJ1-1; 9 bases are a match to TRBD1. Germline CDR1 and CDR2: SGHTS and YDEGEE. The CDR3 is 14 amino acids. J lost 3 bases, V lost 4 bases, and 4 bases had no gene match. As DNA, the CDR3 is TGTGCCAGCAGCCCCGGGACAGGGTACACTGAAGCTTTCTTT. Translation: CASSPGTGYTEAFF.

V usage is TRBV6-6 and J usage is TRBJ2-1; TRBD2 matches at 10 bases. J was trimmed by 3 bases and V by 6 bases; bases with no gene match: 8. The V gene's germline CDR1 is MNHNY and CDR2 SVGAGI (reference sequence). The CDR3 has 16 residues. The DNA of the CDR3 is TGTGCCAGCAGGGACGCCGGGACTAGCGACTACAATGAGCAGTTCTTC. Translation: CASRDAGTSDYNEQFF.

The chain is built from TRBV6-5 and TRBJ2-3; D gene unclear. The ends were cut back, 1 base at V and 9 bases at J, with 11 bases in the middle. This CDR3 region has 13 residues. CDR1 is MNHEY, CDR2 SVGAGI, per germline. The chain's CDR3 is CASSYLRSGTQYF. The CDR3 coding sequence is TGTGCCAGCAGTTACTTGCGGAGTGGAACGCAGTATTTT.

There are a few counts of this clone. The chain combines TRBV28 with TRBJ1-5; 9 bases align to TRBD1. Germline CDR1 and CDR2: MDHEN and SYDVKM. The CDR3 has 15 residues. Losses at the gene ends were 5 bases for V and 6 bases for J; bases not matched to a gene: 8. CDR3 sequence: CASSVSGTGFQPQHF. The CDR3 nucleotides read TGTGCCAGCAGTGTCTCCGGGACAGGGTTTCAGCCCCAGCATTTT.

This clone was observed a single time. Other DNA sequences from this sample encode an identical CDR3 as well. The chain has TRBV7-2 and TRBJ1-6; 9 bases align to TRBD1. J gave up 9 bases and V 5 bases, and 5 bases lay outside the gene matches. The CDR3 extends over 14 amino acids. Germline V gene sequence: CDR1 SGHTA, CDR2 FQGNSA. The CDR3 here is CASSKTGGGSPLHF. The DNA of the CDR3 is TGTGCCAGCAGCAAGACAGGGGGTGGTTCACCCCTCCACTTT.

The J gene is TRBJ1-3, the V gene TRBV5-1; TRBD1 might be the D (5 bases). The CDR3 is 15 amino acids. The germline V and J ends were trimmed by 4 bases and 0 bases, with 11 bases remaining between them. The germline V gene encodes CDR1 SGHRS and CDR2 YFSETQ. The CDR3 is CASSKQDYSGNTIYF. The CDR3 nucleotides are TGCGCCAGCAGCAAACAGGACTACTCTGGAAACACCATATATTTT.

The chain recombines TRBV21-1 with TRBJ2-7; TRBD2 is the table's D call and was not checked against the DNA. TRBV21-1 is a pseudogene. The CDR3 totals 13 residues. The CDR3 bases are TGTGCCAGCAGCAAAGTACGGTTTTACGAGCAGTACTTC. Protein sequence: CASSKVRFYEQYF.

The chain joins TRBV5-3 to TRBJ2-1; weak D call: TRBD1 (6 bases). TRBV5-3 is an ORF, and what it does is uncertain. This CDR3 spans 16 amino acids. Trimming pared 2 bases from V and 0 bases from J, leaving 12 bases between. The CDR3 region is CARSFNGTYSYNEQFF. The CDR3 bases are TGTGCCAGAAGCTTTAACGGGACATACTCCTACAATGAGCAGTTCTTC.

This clone was seen more than once but under ten times. V and J are TRBV10-3 and TRBJ2-1, with a tentative D call TRBD1 (6 bases). Germline lookup yields CDR1 ENHRY and CDR2 SYGVKD. V was trimmed by 0 bases and J by 4 bases, leaving 13 bases between them. This CDR3 is 16 amino acids long. The CDR3 coding sequence is TGTGCCATCAGTGAGTCAACGGGACATTCTTACAATGAGCAGTTCTTC. Residues: CAISESTGHSYNEQFF.

V usage is TRBV5-1 and J usage is TRBJ2-3, with 11 nucleotides matching TRBD1. V was pared by 7 bases and J by 0 bases, with 1 base of the junction left unmatched. This CDR3 comprises 14 residues. The germline CDR1 and CDR2 sequences are SGHRS and YFSETQ. The CDR3 loop reads CASGQGASTDTQYF. The DNA of the CDR3 is TGCGCCAGCGGACAGGGGGCTAGCACAGATACGCAGTATTTT. Using reference TRBV5-1 and TRBJ2-3 for the parts outside the CDR3, the full variable domain is KAGVTQTPRYLIKTRGQQVTLSCSPISGHRSVSWYQQTPGQGLQFLFEYFSETQRNKGNFPGRFSGRQFSNSRSEMNVSTLELGDSALYLCASGQGASTDTQYFGPGTRLTVL.

The chain has TRBV7-8 and TRBJ1-2, with D unresolved. The CDR3 covers 13 residues. V lost 5 bases to trimming and J lost 8 bases, with 15 bases between them. Germline CDR1 and CDR2: SGHVS and FQNEAQ. The CDR3: CASSPRQGGGYTF. CDR3 coding DNA: TGTGCCAGCAGCCCCAGGCAAGGAGGCGGCTACACCTTC.

The CDR3 DNA sequence: TGTGCCAGCACCCAGGGGGCCGGAATAAACACTGAAGCTTTCTTT. It specifies CASTQGAGINTEAFF. This chain links TRBV7-6 with TRBJ1-1; 8 bases match TRBD1. This CDR3 is built from 15 residues. The germline CDR1 and CDR2 sequences are SGHVS and FNYEAQ. V lost 7 bases, J lost 2 bases, and 9 bases stayed unmatched.

This clone has just a few counts. The chain combines TRBV7-3 with TRBJ2-1, with TRBD2 matching 10 bases. The CDR3 runs to 16 residues. Germline CDR1 SGHTA, CDR2 FQGTGA. V lost 1 base and J lost 9; bases outside the gene matches: 9. The CDR3: CASSLIGAGGKSEQFF. The CDR3 DNA is TGTGCCAGCAGCTTAATAGGAGCGGGAGGGAAGAGTGAGCAGTTCTTC.

This clone was counted a few times. This chain connects TRBV11-2 to TRBJ1-3, with a possible D match to TRBD1 (6 bases). Germline CDR1 reads SGHAT; CDR2 reads FQNNGV. V gave up 6 bases and J gave up 3 bases, with 15 bases separating them. The CDR3 loop spans 15 amino acids. The CDR3 sequence: CASRYPRGGGNTIYF. The CDR3 nucleotides read TGTGCCAGCAGATATCCCAGGGGTGGTGGAAACACCATATATTTT.

The rearrangement links TRBV9 to TRBJ2-1; TRBD2 aligns across 10 bases. With 0 bases clipped from V and 8 bases from J, the junction kept 5 bases outside the gene matches. Per germline, CDR1 SGDLS and CDR2 YYNGEE. The CDR3 sequence is 15 residues long. This CDR3 is CASSVVGLASDEQFF. CDR3 nucleotides: TGTGCCAGCAGCGTAGTGGGACTAGCGAGCGATGAGCAGTTCTTC.

This clone was seen more than once but under ten times. The genes are TRBV19 and TRBJ1-2, with D hard to call. Germline V gene data show CDR1 as LNHDA and CDR2 as SQIVND (reference sequence). V was shortened by 7 bases and J by 8 bases, with 17 bases between the two germline ends. There are 13 residues in the CDR3. This CDR3 is CASTPGRVGGYTF. Written as DNA, the CDR3 is TGTGCCAGTACCCCCGGGAGGGTCGGCGGCTACACCTTC.

The sample holds one count of this clone. The J gene is TRBJ1-6, the V gene TRBV5-1; 10 bases are a match to TRBD1. In germline, CDR1 is SGHRS, CDR2 YFSETQ. The V segment lost 4 bases and the J segment 14 bases; nucleotides outside the gene matches: 9. The CDR3 extends over 14 amino acids. DNA for the CDR3: TGCGCCAGCAGCCTTCCGGGACAGGGGAAAGCCCTCCACTTT. Its protein product is CASSLPGQGKALHF.

The gene calls are TRBV2 and TRBJ2-7; weak D call: TRBD2 (6 bases). This CDR3 comprises 11 residues. The germline gives CDR1 SNHLY, CDR2 FYNNEI. Trimming shortened V by 6 bases and J by 9 bases, and 12 bases separated the two germline ends. The CDR3 sequence: CASRAQEGQYF. The CDR3 region has the DNA TGTGCCAGCAGAGCTCAGGAGGGGCAGTACTTC.

This chain joins TRBV6-5 and TRBJ1-2; D gene uncertain. In germline, CDR1 is MNHEY, CDR2 SVGAGI. The V and J ends lost 7 bases and 0 bases respectively, with 6 bases between them. The CDR3 runs 12 residues. Written as DNA, the CDR3 is TGTGCCAGCAATTATACTAACTATGGCTACACCTTC. Translated, it gives CASNYTNYGYTF.

The chain couples TRBV19 to TRBJ2-1; D may be TRBD1 (6 bases). Germline CDR1 is LNHDA and CDR2 is SQIVND (reference sequence). The CDR3 runs 15 residues. Trimming took 6 bases from V and 2 from J, leaving 14 bases between them. Here the CDR3 reads CASSIGQSTYNEQFF. CDR3 coding DNA: TGTGCCAGTAGCATTGGACAGTCAACCTACAATGAGCAGTTCTTC.

Concerning this clone itself: The sample holds other DNA sequences that translate to the same CDR3. The chain is built from TRBV28 and TRBJ2-3, with D unclear. The CDR3 is 15 residues long. Germline V gene data show CDR1 as MDHEN and CDR2 as SYDVKM. Between the trimmed V and J ends, which lost 1 base and 0 bases, there was a span of 8 bases. As DNA, the CDR3 is TGTGCCAGCAGTTTATCAGGTCTCAGCACAGATACGCAGTATTTT. Translation gives CASSLSGLSTDTQYF.

The J gene is TRBJ2-7, the V gene TRBV5-5; 10 bases agree with TRBD1. The CDR3 has 14 residues. The trim removed 0 bases at V and 9 bases at J, leaving 6 bases unmatched. Germline V gene data show CDR1 as SGHKS and CDR2 as YYEKEE (reference sequence). The CDR3 reads CASSLAGTGVWQYF. CDR3 DNA sequence: TGTGCCAGCAGCTTGGCCGGGACAGGGGTTTGGCAGTACTTC. Combining the CDR3 with reference TRBV5-5 and TRBJ2-7 gives the whole variable domain DAGVTQSPTHLIKTRGQQVTLRCSPISGHKSVSWYQQVLGQGPQFIFQYYEKEERGRGNFPDRFSARQFPNYSSELNVNALLLGDSALYLCASSLAGTGVWQYFGPGTRLTVT.

This chain connects TRBV4-2 to TRBJ2-7; possible D gene TRBD2, 6 bases. The V end lost 3 bases, the J end lost 7 bases, and 19 bases lay between the germline ends. There are 15 residues in the CDR3. CDR1 and CDR2 from the germline V gene are LGHNA and YNFKEQ. The chain's CDR3 is CASSQPVGTLVEQYF. CDR3 in DNA: TGTGCCAGCAGCCAGCCTGTAGGGACTCTCGTGGAGCAGTACTTC.

The V gene is TRBV6-5, the J gene TRBJ1-6, with D possibly matching TRBD1 (5 bases). This CDR3 is built from 15 residues. The V gene's germline CDR1 is MNHEY and CDR2 SVGAGI. Deletions cut 6 bases from V and 4 bases from J, with 13 bases between. The CDR3 is CASSLTVEYNSPLHF. The DNA of the CDR3 is TGTGCCAGCAGCCTGACAGTGGAGTATAATTCACCCCTCCACTTT.